This T cell receptor (beta chain) was observed in a study of spatial heterogeneity in lung cancer. Each CDR3 protein gets one entry after TCRdb re-called the 5' RACE reads with MiXCR. There are more than 95,000 distinct CDR3 sequences in the sample; 12% occur only once, and roughly 15% lies in the top ten. Per germline, CDR1 DFQATT and CDR2 SNEGSKA (reference sequence). The CDR3 is 11 amino acids. V was pared by 2 bases and J by 5 bases, with 6 bases between. The sample's time point: blood at routine non-recurrence follow-up after resection. Whole RNA obtained from tumor, nontumor lung or frozen PBMC underwent sequencing without sorting.

This sequence was found in a male donor with early-stage non-small cell lung cancer. The rearrangement joins TRBV20-1 to TRBJ2-5, with D unclear. Sequencing was performed on PBMCs, taken at follow-up. The CDR3 DNA is TGCAGTGCTAGAACCGGGGAGACCCAGTACTTC. Translated, it gives CSARTGETQYF.